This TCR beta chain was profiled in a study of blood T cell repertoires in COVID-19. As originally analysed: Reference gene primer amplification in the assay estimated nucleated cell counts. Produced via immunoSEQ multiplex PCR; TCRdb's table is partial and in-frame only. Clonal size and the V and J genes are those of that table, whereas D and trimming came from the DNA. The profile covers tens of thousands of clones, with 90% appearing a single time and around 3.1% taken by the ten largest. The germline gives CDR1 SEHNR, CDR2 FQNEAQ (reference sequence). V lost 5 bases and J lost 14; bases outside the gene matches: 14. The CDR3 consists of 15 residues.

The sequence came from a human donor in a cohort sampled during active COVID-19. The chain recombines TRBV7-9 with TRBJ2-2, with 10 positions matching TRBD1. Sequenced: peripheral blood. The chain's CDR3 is CASSPRGQGGLSLFF. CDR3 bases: TGTGCCAGCAGCCCTAGAGGACAGGGGGGGCTCTCTCTGTTTTTT.